This TCR beta chain stems from a study of multiple sclerosis patients with progressive multifocal leukoencephalopathy. To note about this clone: The antigen is unknown.

Time point meaning: time of PML onset. Detection of JC virus DNA in cerebrospinal fluid confirmed PML diagnosed from clinical and MRI findings. In germline, CDR1 is SEHNR, CDR2 FQNEAQ (reference sequence). This CDR3 is built from 18 residues. The V gene end was trimmed by 5 bases and the J gene end by 4 bases; junction bases not matched to a gene: 15. General observations from the study: It is unclear whether the findings reflect JC virus infection or general immunocompromise.

Sequencing used immunoSEQ multiplex PCR; TCRdb keeps in-frame clones, though not all of them. The sample contains fewer than 40,000 clones, about 90% of which appear only once. This receptor was obtained from a human donor with progressive multifocal leukoencephalopathy. The sample here was PBMCs, taken from a patient treated with natalizumab. The J gene is TRBJ1-3, the V gene TRBV7-9, with TRBD1 identical over 9 bases. The CDR3 sequence: CASSRLPGDRGFGNTIYF. In nucleotides, the CDR3 is TGTGCCAGCAGCCGTTTACCCGGTGACAGGGGGTTCGGAAACACCATATATTTT.